Presented here are 3 T cell receptor beta chains from one specimen sequenced in a study of blood T cell repertoires in COVID-19. Data came from immunoSEQ multiplex PCR; TCRdb stores just in-frame clones and leaves some out. The sample contains 100,000 or so clones, roughly 84% of which appear only once. Sequencing was carried out using peripheral blood. The receptor source for this set is a man between 65 and 80 years old with active or convalescent COVID-19.

The chain carries TRBV27 and TRBJ2-5; possible D gene TRBD2, 8 bases. The CDR3 extends over 17 amino acids. Looked up from germline, CDR1 is MNHEY and CDR2 is SMNVEV (reference sequence). V lost 4 bases to trimming and J lost 2 bases, with 20 bases between them. The CDR3 nucleotides are TGTGCCAGCAGTTGGACTAGCAGGGGGAGCCTTCAAGAGACCCAGTACTTC. This gives the protein CASSWTSRGSLQETQYF.

The V and J genes are TRBV5-4 and TRBJ2-1, with D possibly being TRBD2 (6 bases). The CDR3 is 14 amino acids. The V end was cut by 4 bases, the J end by 4 bases, with 12 bases between. The germline CDR1 and CDR2 sequences are SGHNT and YYREEE (reference sequence). The CDR3 sequence is CASSPRDSYNEQFF. CDR3 bases: TGTGCCAGCAGCCCCCGGGACTCTTACAATGAGCAGTTCTTC.

Only a few counts were recorded for this clone. Other DNA variants within this sample encode the same CDR3. The V gene is TRBV7-2, the J gene TRBJ1-1; 7 nucleotides align to TRBD1. Trimming cost V 2 bases and J 0 bases; bases outside gene matches: 3. Germline values: CDR1 SGHTA, CDR2 FQGNSA. The CDR3 is made up of 15 amino acids. The chain's CDR3 is CASSLLGQMNTEAFF. CDR3 coding DNA: TGTGCCAGCAGCTTACTGGGACAGATGAACACTGAAGCTTTCTTT. Together with reference TRBV7-2 and TRBJ1-1, the CDR3 gives the full variable domain: GAGVSQSPSNKVTEKGKDVELRCDPISGHTALYWYRQSLGQGLEFLIYFQGNSAPDKSGLPSDRFSAERTGGSVSTLTIQRTQQEDSAVYLCASSLLGQMNTEAFFGQGTRLTVV.